The sequence of this T cell receptor (beta chain) was determined in a study of cytomegalovirus exposure and HLA in healthy donors. The PCR used 60 Vbeta and 13 Jbeta primers. Only in-frame clones appear in the TCRdb table, and some are missing; sequencing was by immunoSEQ multiplex PCR. The table lists about 170,000 clones, roughly 84% of them singletons. Findings and limits, study-wide: As a later analysis revealed, the rate of TCR association differed by HLA locus, with DRB1 most and HLA-C fewest. Sequencing had likely introduced a cluster of highly shared sequence variants as an artifact.

This clone was observed a single time. What it recognizes is unknown. Sequencing was carried out using PBMCs. The receptor was derived from a man aged 18 to 30 in good health and CMV-seropositive.

The CDR3 here is CASFNCTGELFF. CDR3 coding DNA: TGTGCCAGCTTCAATTGCACCGGGGAGCTGTTTTTT. The J gene is TRBJ2-2, the V gene TRBV21-1; no DNA check was done on the table's D call, TRBD1. TRBV21-1 is tagged as a pseudogene. This CDR3 has 12 residues.